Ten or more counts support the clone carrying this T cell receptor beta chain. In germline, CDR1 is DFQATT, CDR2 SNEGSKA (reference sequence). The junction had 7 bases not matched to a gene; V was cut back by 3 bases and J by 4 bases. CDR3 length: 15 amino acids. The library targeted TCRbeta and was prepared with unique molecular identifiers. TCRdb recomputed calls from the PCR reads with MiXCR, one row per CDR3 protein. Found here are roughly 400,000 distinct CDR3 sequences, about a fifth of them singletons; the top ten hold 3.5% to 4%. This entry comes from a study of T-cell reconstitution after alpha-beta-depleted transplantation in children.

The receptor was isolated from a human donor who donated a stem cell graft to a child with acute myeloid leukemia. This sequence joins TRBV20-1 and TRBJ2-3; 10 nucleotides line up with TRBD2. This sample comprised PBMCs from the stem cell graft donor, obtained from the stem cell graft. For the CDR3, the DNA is TGCAGTGCTAGGACTAGACTAGCGGGTGCAGATACGCAGTATTTT. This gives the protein CSARTRLAGADTQYF.